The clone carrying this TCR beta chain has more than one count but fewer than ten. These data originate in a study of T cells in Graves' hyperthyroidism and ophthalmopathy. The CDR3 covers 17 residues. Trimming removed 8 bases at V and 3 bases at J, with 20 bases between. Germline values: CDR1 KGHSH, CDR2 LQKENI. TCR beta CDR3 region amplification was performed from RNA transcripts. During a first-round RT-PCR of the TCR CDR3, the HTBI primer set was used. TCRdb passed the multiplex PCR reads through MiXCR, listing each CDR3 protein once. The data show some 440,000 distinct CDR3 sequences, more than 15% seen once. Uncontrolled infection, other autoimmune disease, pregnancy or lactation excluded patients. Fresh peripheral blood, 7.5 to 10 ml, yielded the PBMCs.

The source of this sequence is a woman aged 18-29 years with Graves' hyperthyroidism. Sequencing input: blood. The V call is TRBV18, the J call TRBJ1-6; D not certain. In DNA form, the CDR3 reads TGTGCCAGCCCTCCCTCCAACCATGGTCGCTATAATTCACCCCTCCACTTT. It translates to CASPPSNHGRYNSPLHF.